This entry lists 25 T cell receptor beta chains sequenced from one sample in a study of human T cells and chemical hapten exposure (dated by TCRdb to about 2021). Library construction relied on 5' RACE. TCRdb records Illumina MiSeq as the sequencer. Clones were called with MiXCR by TCRdb after fastp trimmed the public reads at Q25, and only in-frame beta chains were retained. When rows share a CDR3 protein, they turn into one entry using the most common DNA and genes. Across this sample there are 130,000 or so distinct CDR3 sequences, with 4.1% seen only once. Jointly, the top ten make up approximately 1.3% of the sample. Total RNA was extracted from unfractionated whole blood that had been collected in Tempus Blood RNA tubes. These receptors were collected from a female donor in good health.

Many counts were recorded for this clonotype. The genes are TRBV19 and TRBJ2-7; 8 positions match TRBD1. The ends lost 8 bases at V and 2 bases at J; junction bases unmatched: 2. The CDR3 loop spans 12 amino acids. CDR1 and CDR2 (germline): LNHDA, SQIVND (reference sequence). The CDR3 sequence: CASGQGAYEQYF. The DNA of the CDR3 is TGTGCCAGTGGACAGGGAGCCTACGAGCAGTACTTC.

The genes are TRBV7-2 and TRBJ1-2; TRBD1 might be the D (5 bases). CDR1 is SGHTA, CDR2 FQGNSA, per germline. This CDR3 is built from 15 residues. V was shortened by 5 bases and J by 6 bases, with 19 bases between the two germline ends. DNA of the CDR3: TGTGCCAGCAGCCTGGACCGGGTTGGAGGGGATGGCTACACCTTC. Its translation is CASSLDRVGGDGYTF. The variable domain in full, with the rest retrieved from reference TRBV7-2 and TRBJ1-2, is GAGVSQSPSNKVTEKGKDVELRCDPISGHTALYWYRQSLGQGLEFLIYFQGNSAPDKSGLPSDRFSAERTGGSVSTLTIQRTQQEDSAVYLCASSLDRVGGDGYTFGSGTRLTVV.

This clonotype was seen many times. The chain uses TRBV12-3 or TRBV12-4 and TRBJ2-1; D not certain. V lost 8 bases, J lost 7 bases, and 9 bases lay in between. The CDR3 consists of 11 residues. The CDR3 loop reads CASVVKNEQFF. The CDR3 DNA sequence: TGTGCCAGCGTCGTGAAAAATGAGCAGTTCTTC.

This clonotype has ten or more counts. The CDR3 DNA reads TGTGCCAGCAGCGAGACAGCGATCAATCAGCCCCAGCATTTT. Protein: CASSETAINQPQHF. The V gene is TRBV9, the J gene TRBJ1-5; D possibly corresponds to TRBD1 (5 bases). Trimming shortened V by 3 bases and J by 3 bases, and 10 bases separated the two germline ends. This CDR3 spans 14 amino acids. Germline V lookup: CDR1 SGDLS, CDR2 YYNGEE.

The chain recombines TRBV12-3 or TRBV12-4 with TRBJ1-1, with D unclear. The CDR3 runs 12 residues. Trimming stripped 6 bases from V and 7 bases from J, with 12 bases between. The CDR3 DNA reads as TGTGCCAGCAGCCCTGCCCACCTTGAAGCTTTCTTT. Amino acids: CASSPAHLEAFF.

In regard to this clonotype: A clone one base away is much larger, so this may be a read error. The genes are TRBV24-1 and TRBJ2-5; tentative D call: TRBD1 (6 bases). Germline V gene sequence: CDR1 KGHDR, CDR2 SFDVKD. The CDR3 consists of 16 residues. The CDR3 DNA is TGTGCCCCCAGTGACACCGGACAGCCGTACCAAGAGACCCAGTACTTC. This translates into CAPSDTGQPYQETQYF.

This clonotype was seen repeatedly, ten times or more. The chain recombines TRBV7-9 with TRBJ1-5; 8 bases fit TRBD1. Per germline, CDR1 SEHNR and CDR2 FQNEAQ (reference sequence). Losses at the gene ends were 9 bases for V and 1 base for J; bases not matched to a gene: 5. This CDR3 has 14 residues. The CDR3 protein is CASADRESNQPQHF. The CDR3 coding sequence is TGTGCCAGTGCGGACAGGGAGAGCAATCAGCCCCAGCATTTT.

This clonotype showed up just a few times. The chain has TRBV7-9 and TRBJ1-1; D not resolved. The CDR3 is made up of 12 amino acids. Germline CDR1 and CDR2: SEHNR and FQNEAQ (reference sequence). The V gene lost 1 base and the J gene lost 7 bases, with 7 bases spanning the gap. The CDR3 bases are TGTGCCAGCAGCTTAGAGGGAGTTGAAGCTTTCTTT. It is translated as CASSLEGVEAFF.

This clonotype has ten or more counts. The chain couples TRBV29-1 to TRBJ2-3; tentative D call: TRBD2 (5 bases). Germline CDR1 is SQVTM and CDR2 is ANQGSEA. The CDR3 extends over 14 amino acids. Trimming cost V 7 bases and J 1 base, with 15 bases left between them. The DNA of the CDR3 is TGCAGCGCAAGAGGGTGGATTGGCACAGATACGCAGTATTTT. Its protein is CSARGWIGTDTQYF.

This clonotype was seen repeatedly, ten times or more. V gene TRBV13 combines with J gene TRBJ2-7; 8 bases are shared with TRBD2. From germline, CDR1 is PRHDT and CDR2 FYEKMQ (reference sequence). Losses at the gene ends were 3 bases for V and 2 bases for J; bases not matched to a gene: 15. The CDR3 totals 18 residues. The CDR3 region is CASSFIGAPGLGTYEQYF. The CDR3 nucleotides are TGTGCCAGCAGCTTTATTGGCGCTCCGGGACTAGGTACCTACGAGCAGTACTTC.

This clonotype occurred a few times. This sequence joins TRBV2 and TRBJ2-3; D could derive from TRBD1 or TRBD2 (5 bases each). V dropped 8 bases and J dropped 4 bases, with 16 bases sitting between them. Germline CDR1 and CDR2: SNHLY and FYNNEI. This CDR3 comprises 14 residues. Here the CDR3 DNA reads TGTGCCAGCTACCCGGGACGAGCGTCAGATACGCAGTATTTT. This codes for CASYPGRASDTQYF.

This clonotype was seen a few times. This rearrangement joins TRBV12-3 or TRBV12-4 to TRBJ2-1; the D is unclear. Trimming pared 3 bases from V and 1 base from J, leaving 10 bases between. The CDR3 runs to 15 residues. The CDR3 protein is CASSLEGRSYNEQFF. CDR3 nucleotide sequence: TGTGCCAGCAGTTTGGAAGGACGTTCCTACAATGAGCAGTTCTTC.

There are many counts of this clonotype. This chain uses TRBV27 with TRBJ2-1, with unresolved D. Germline CDR1 and CDR2: MNHEY and SMNVEV (reference sequence). Trimming stripped 6 bases from V and 4 bases from J, with 22 bases between. The CDR3 sequence is 17 residues long. The DNA of the CDR3 is TGTGCCAGCAGATTAAATCCTGCTTATGATATGTACAATGAGCAGTTCTTC. As protein: CASRLNPAYDMYNEQFF.

With respect to this clonotype: A read error may be the cause here, since a much bigger clone is one base away. The rearrangement links TRBV5-1 to TRBJ2-1, with D unclear. Trimming stripped 3 bases from V and 5 bases from J, with 15 bases between. The germline CDR1 and CDR2 sequences are SGHRS and YFSETQ. This CDR3 spans 15 amino acids. Here the CDR3 reads CASSSKKRKDNEQFF. DNA for the CDR3: TGCGCCAGCAGCTCCAAGAAAAGAAAAGACAATGAGCAGTTCTTC.

This clonotype occurred many times. This chain connects TRBV13 to TRBJ1-3, with TRBD1 matching 7 bases. Trimming at V came to 0 bases and at J to 12 bases, leaving 2 bases not matched to a gene. The CDR3 has 12 residues. Germline V gene data show CDR1 as PRHDT and CDR2 as FYEKMQ (reference sequence). DNA for the CDR3: TGTGCCAGCAGCTTAGGGACAGGGCTCATATATTTT. Its protein product is CASSLGTGLIYF.

This clonotype has a count of ten or more. The genes are TRBV9 and TRBJ2-7; tentative D call: TRBD1 (7 bases). Trimming left V 3 bases short and J 6 bases short, with 16 bases between. The germline CDR1 and CDR2 sequences are SGDLS and YYNGEE. CDR3 length: 14 residues. This CDR3 reads CASSGGDRRSEQYF. In nucleotides, the CDR3 is TGTGCCAGCAGCGGGGGGGACAGACGGTCCGAGCAGTACTTC.

This clonotype has a handful of counts. The V and J genes are TRBV4-1 and TRBJ1-2; D remains unclear. The CDR3 runs to 16 residues. V lost 4 bases to trimming and J lost 6 bases, with 21 bases between them. From germline, CDR1 is MGHRA and CDR2 YSYEKL. The CDR3 region is CASSRYGSPPVDGYTF. The CDR3 region has the DNA TGCGCCAGCAGCCGATATGGATCGCCGCCTGTTGATGGCTACACCTTC.

This clonotype was counted at least ten times. The chain links TRBV7-6 to TRBJ2-3; the match to TRBD2 covers 9 bases. The ends lost 0 bases at V and 4 bases at J; junction bases unmatched: 8. The CDR3 runs 17 residues. The germline V gene encodes CDR1 SGHVS and CDR2 FNYEAQ. The CDR3 loop reads CASSLASVAGGPDTQYF. Written as DNA, the CDR3 is TGTGCCAGCAGCTTAGCCTCCGTTGCGGGGGGGCCAGATACGCAGTATTTT.

Ten or more counts support this clonotype. The chain employs TRBV28 and TRBJ2-5; D gene uncertain. The ends were cut back, 5 bases at V and 2 bases at J, with 9 bases in the middle. The CDR3 consists of 13 residues. Looked up from germline, CDR1 is MDHEN and CDR2 is SYDVKM. CDR3: CASSLQAQETQYF. The CDR3 DNA reads as TGTGCCAGCAGTCTCCAGGCGCAAGAGACCCAGTACTTC.

Comments on this clonotype: This may stem from a read error, because a much larger clone lies one nucleotide away. The chain employs TRBV14 and TRBJ2-7; maybe TRBD2 (6 bases). The CDR3 length is 16 residues. With 0 bases removed from V and 4 bases from J, the gap between germline ends came to 16 bases. Germline V gene lookup returns CDR1 SGHDN and CDR2 FVKESK. The CDR3 nucleotides read TGTGCCAGCAGCCAAGACCCGCGGGGTTTTTTGTACGAGCAGTACTTC. Translating it yields CASSQDPRGFLYEQYF.

This clonotype occurred many times. The gene calls are TRBV18 and TRBJ2-1; 8 bases match TRBD1. The CDR3 runs 13 residues. CDR1 is KGHSH, CDR2 LQKENI, per germline. With V trimmed by 3 bases and J by 10 bases, 5 bases remained unmatched. In DNA, the CDR3 is TGTGCCAGCTCACCGCAGGGGGCTGGGGAGCAGTTCTTC. It encodes CASSPQGAGEQFF.

This clonotype was counted a few times. The V call is TRBV9, the J call TRBJ2-1; the D is unclear. V was pared by 1 base and J by 7 bases, with 6 bases between. Germline CDR1 SGDLS, CDR2 YYNGEE. The CDR3 contains 12 residues. CDR3 DNA: TGTGCCAGCAGCGTATTATGGAATGAGCAGTTCTTC. This gives the protein CASSVLWNEQFF.

The chain joins TRBV4-2 to TRBJ2-3; 10 nucleotides match TRBD2. V was clipped by 2 bases and J by 1 base; unmatched bases: 18. Germline CDR1 reads LGHNA; CDR2 reads YNFKEQ. CDR3 length: 21 amino acids. The CDR3 protein is CASSQTLLGQAGGLGTDTQYF. The CDR3 coding sequence is TGTGCCAGCAGCCAAACACTCCTGGGACAAGCGGGGGGGCTTGGCACAGATACGCAGTATTTT.

The V and J genes are TRBV28 and TRBJ2-2, with 9 bases that match TRBD1. This CDR3 has 17 amino acids. V lost 5 bases, J lost 3 bases, and 10 bases stayed unmatched. CDR1 is MDHEN and CDR2 is SYDVKM in the germline V gene. DNA of the CDR3: TGTGCCAGCAGTCCCAATAGATGGACAGGGGACACCGGGGAGCTGTTTTTT. This translates into CASSPNRWTGDTGELFF.

This clonotype was detected a few times. This chain uses TRBV20-1 with TRBJ2-3; D not resolved. V was pared by 3 bases and J by 5 bases, with 6 bases between. The CDR3 runs to 11 residues. Germline V lookup: CDR1 DFQATT, CDR2 SNEGSKA (reference sequence). This CDR3 reads CSASGRDTQYF. Written as DNA, the CDR3 is TGCAGTGCTAGCGGCAGAGATACGCAGTATTTT.